This T cell receptor (beta chain) was documented in a study of CD8+ T cells in alopecia areata. Study-wide background: Treated patients took oral tofacitinib at 5 to 10 mg twice daily. A 6-month period off drug followed tofacitinib, which lasted 6 to 18 months.

Obtained from alopecia areata patients were lesional scalp punch biopsies along with peripheral blood. For this clone: Its specificity is not known.

Following extraction, RNA underwent reverse transcription to cDNA, which served as the sequencing template. Using immunoSEQ multiplex PCR, the repertoire was profiled, and TCRdb retains in-frame clones only, with some absent. The repertoire has more than 95,000 clones, 41% of them found once; the top ten carry approximately 1.5%. General study findings and limits: In lesional scalp, particularly from alopecia totalis/universalis, clonality was higher than in normal scalp.

The V and J ends lost 0 bases and 2 bases, in that order; junction bases with no gene match: 16. The CDR3 covers 19 residues. Germline CDR1 SGHRS, CDR2 YFSETQ. Sequenced: CD4+ T cells sorted from blood. The chain recombines TRBV5-1 with TRBJ2-7, with TRBD2 identical over 8 bases. This receptor was obtained from a human donor with alopecia areata. Written as DNA, the CDR3 is TGCGCCAGCAGCTTGGGGATCGGTCGCGGGAGGTCCTTAACCTACGAGCAGTACTTC. Amino acids: CASSLGIGRGRSLTYEQYF.